This T cell receptor beta chain was profiled in a study of technical replicates of blood from several donors. The table came from immunoSEQ multiplex PCR; TCRdb's copy has only in-frame clones and leaves some out. The table shows about 81,000 clones, with 96% occurring only once. From germline, CDR1 is MNHEY and CDR2 SVGAGI. V lost 6 bases and J lost 12, with 17 bases in between. This CDR3 comprises 12 residues. The chain couples TRBV6-5 to TRBJ1-1; TRBD1 might be the D (6 bases). This receptor was obtained from a human donor in good health. The sequenced material came from T cells isolated from PBMCs. As DNA, the CDR3 is TGTGCCAGCAGCCGTGGACAGTCCAATACTTTCTTT. Translation gives CASSRGQSNTFF.